This TCR beta chain was found in a study of T cell responses to AZD1222 COVID-19 vaccine. V lost 7 bases and J 7 bases, leaving 17 bases between the germline ends. The CDR3 runs 15 residues. Germline CDR1 reads SEHNR; CDR2 reads FQNEAQ (reference sequence). Findings and caveats of the study: The sample set comprised mostly white British donors with more females, and clonal diversity was possibly underestimated. Vaccine-related CD4 TCRs covered spike, predominating at 160-218 and 743-854.

On this clone: Its antigen is as yet unknown.

The assay was immunoSEQ multiplex PCR, and TCRdb's table has in-frame clones only and misses some. The data show roughly 170,000 clones, with 94% seen just once and around 1.6% held by the top ten. The V and J genes are TRBV7-9 and TRBJ1-6; TRBD1 might be the D (5 bases). This clonotype was sampled from an adult who received the AZD1222 COVID-19 vaccine. Here the sequenced sample was peripheral blood, taken 28 days after the second AZD1222 dose. The DNA of the CDR3 is TGTGCCAGCATGGGACCGGAGGCGCTCAATTCACCCCTCCACTTT. It specifies CASMGPEALNSPLHF.